This TCR beta chain was identified during a study of shared clonotypes between healthy human individuals. Background on the study: Ranging from 18 to 49 in age, donors were two women and a few men. General observations from the study: The represented genetic and exposure-history diversity was limited by the small number of donors.

The germline V and J ends were trimmed by 3 bases and 4 bases, with 9 bases remaining between them. CDR3 size: 13 residues. As concerns this clone: The antigen is unknown.

Original processing methods: ImmunoSEQ gave junction-only sequences without quality scores, so filtering differed. This table comes from immunoSEQ multiplex PCR, and its TCRdb copy is limited to in-frame clones, with some not included. V, J and clone size are taken as reported in that table, and D and trimming were inferred from the DNA itself. The sample shows about 1.1 million clones, 77% of them seen only once. The V call is TRBV23-1, the J call TRBJ1-2; D unresolved. TRBV23-1 is an ORF, with its function uncertain. Sequencing was done on a sample of memory CD4+ T cells from PBMCs. Subset given: CD45RA-negative fraction. This clonotype was sampled from a man between 18 and 29 years old in good health. Some clones in this sample may be carry-over from other donors' samples. In DNA form, the CDR3 reads TGCGCCAGCAGTCATCAGGAACTCTATGGCTACACCTTC. Residues: CASSHQELYGYTF.